Sequencing of this T cell receptor (beta chain) was carried out in a study of T cell responses to AZD1222 COVID-19 vaccine (dated by TCRdb to about 2021). In the study overall: AZD1222 recipients given second doses at about 4 weeks or at about 12 weeks were pooled, since spike-specific TCR depth and breadth were not found to differ between the two schedules. TCR sequencing was performed for roughly 250 trial participants, of whom roughly 200 were given two doses of AZD1222 and around 26 were given two doses of MenACWY control vaccine. Trial participants were enrolled by age into subgroups of 18-55, 56-69 and 70-plus years, and 148, 28 and 57 TCR-sequenced participants, respectively, were included in these subgroups. What the research found in general, with its limitations: Spike-specific TCR breadth and depth rose significantly after two AZD1222 doses compared with day 0 and with MenACWY recipients. In the small 56-69-year group, the increase in depth fell short of significance, most likely because of low power. Most participants were white British and females outnumbered males, and the authors suggested that clonal diversity may have been underestimated. Because no samples from the day 14 peak response were available, repertoires could be characterized only after the peak T cell response. Nearly half of unique spike-specific TCRs reportedly recognized epitopes outside regions mutated in the B.1.351 and B.1.1.7 variants. Conclusions about previously exposed vaccinees are limited because only a handful of AZD1222 recipients were SARS-CoV-2 seropositive at baseline. The whole spike protein was spanned by vaccine-associated CD4 TCRs, and dominant responses were seen in regions 160-218 and 743-854.

The time point label on this specimen signifies: baseline before first vaccination. Vaccinee samples came from UK trials COV001 and COV002, including a single-blind randomized controlled phase 2/3 trial of AZD1222 (ChAdOx1 nCoV-19) in healthy adults. For TCRbeta chain sequencing, PBMC samples were collected from trial participants at day 0 and at day 28 after the second dose. The CDR3 regions of human TCRbeta chains were subjected to immunosequencing. The paper's data handling went like this. Repertoire TCRs were matched against a reference library of SARS-CoV-2-specific TCRs generated with the MIRA antigen-specificity platform. Breadth meant the fraction of unique TCRs that were SARS-CoV-2-associated, whereas depth meant the fraction of total T cells that were SARS-CoV-2-associated. Using the MIRA data, each spike-specific TCR was assigned both to the spike region to which the TCR was reactive and to a CD4 or CD8 class. Log10-transformed breadth and depth values were compared by one-way ANOVA with Sidak's multiple comparisons tests. TCRdb took over this immuneACCESS table, retaining in-frame rearrangements with V and J assigned. Such tables are incomplete; in checked studies, under half of the missing clones stem from an unresolved V gene, and the remainder is unexplained. That table is the source of V, J and clone size, and D and trimming were worked out from the DNA. Within this sample are 120,000 to 150,000 clones, with about 88% of them counted one time only. 4.7% of the sample goes to the ten largest clones.

The junction shows trimming of 6 bases on V and 1 base on J, plus 13 bases between the germline ends. The CDR3 contains 15 residues, cysteine and phenylalanine counted. Only the CDR3 DNA stays, 45 bases, in frame from base 1. CDR1 LNHDA and CDR2 SQIVND are derived from the germline V gene (reference sequence). This clone is a singleton in its sample. Its antigen is still unknown. Base-call qualities are not available, and no considerably larger clone is one nucleotide away. The sample consisted of peripheral blood, taken on day 0 of AZD1222 vaccination. This chain is built from TRBV19 and TRBJ1-5; a tentative D call is TRBD1 (6 bases match). This receptor was obtained from an adult in good health. CDR3 region: CASSDRYASNQPQHF. At the DNA level, the sequence is TGTGCCAGTAGCGACAGGTACGCGAGCAATCAGCCCCAGCATTTT.